This T cell receptor (beta chain) stems from a study of T cells in localized non-small cell lung cancer (dated by TCRdb to the early 2020s). Regarding the complete study: The study analyzed T cell repertoires of hundreds of early-stage NSCLC patients, comparing tumors and uninvolved tumor-adjacent lungs. The cohort consisted of approximately 240 treatment-naive NSCLC patients whose localized lung tumors had been resected. A mean age of approximately 66 years was recorded for the NSCLC patients, of whom under 150 were male and 100 to 110 were female. Summary of the overall study and its limitations: Since the design was exploratory, TCR variables were selected using unadjusted p-values with no false-discovery rate correction. A median of roughly 60 of the top 100 tumor clones were detected in paired uninvolved adjacent lung, and around 30 of these tumor clones were also found among the top 100 clones of the paired uninvolved adjacent lung. Higher blood T cell density associated with longer overall survival, while higher adjacent-lung clonality associated with shorter survival. Because multi-region tumor sequencing was not performed, intratumor heterogeneity could not be ruled out. Uninvolved tumor-adjacent lung showed the highest T cell clonality, higher than tumor, which suggests more focused antigenic responses in the adjacent lung.

At diagnosis, tumor, uninvolved tumor-adjacent lung and peripheral blood were collected and then preserved as a mix of FFPE and fresh-frozen material. For TCR repertoire profiling, blood samples were analyzed in the form of peripheral blood mononuclear cells. This clone has only one observation. Which antigen it targets is not known. No qualities accompany the bases; no much larger clone lies one base away. The CDR3 spans 14 residues, from the cysteine through the phenylalanine. Just CDR3 DNA is preserved here, 42 bases in frame from base 1. The CDR1 and CDR2 encoded by the germline V gene are SGDLS and YYNGEE. The junction carries 6 bases between V and J, which are trimmed by 2 bases and 1 base respectively. TCR beta CDR3 regions were sequenced from DNA using the immunoSEQ Assay. On the study's bioinformatics: T cell density was computed as TCR beta template counts normalized to usable DNA estimated by amplifying housekeeping genes. The preseqR package was used to estimate richness by extrapolating to 400,000 templates for PBMC samples and to 120,000 templates for tissue samples. Clonality was taken to be one minus Pielou's evenness. Tissue-enriched TCRs were identified by differential abundance testing using productive amino-acid clonotypes, minimum total count 5 and alpha 0.1. Repertoire overlap between compartments was quantified with the Jaccard Index and Morisita Overlap Index. GLIPH grouped TCR beta CDR3s together with public tetramer-defined viral CDR3s, and a viral motif had to include at least three viral sequences and also show V-gene enrichment. TCRdb limited this immuneACCESS table to in-frame rearrangements with V and J called. A share of clones is missing; checked studies link under half to unresolved V genes, and the rest is unexplained. V, J and clone size were drawn from that table, and D and trimming were deduced from the DNA. Across this sample there are 65,000 to 95,000 clones, with around 82% seen only once. 15% to 20% of the sample is held by the ten biggest clonotypes.

The chain uses TRBV9 and TRBJ2-2; too little of a D gene remains to name it. This receptor was taken from a man aged 35-75 years with stage II squamous cell lung carcinoma. Specimen: PBMCs, collected before any cancer treatment. This receptor has the CDR3 CASSVTWNTGELFF. The base sequence is TGTGCCAGCAGCGTCACTTGGAACACCGGGGAGCTGTTTTTT.